Each of the 25 T cell receptor beta chains below was sequenced from the same sample in a study of shared clonotypes between healthy human individuals. Here immunoSEQ multiplex PCR was the method, and the copy in TCRdb shows in-frame clones only, minus some. This table holds hundreds of thousands of clones, 95% to 98% found once. The naive CD8 population came from CD45RO-negative cells selected for CCR7, without terminally differentiated effector memory CD45RA+ cells. Sequencing was carried out using naive CD8+ T cells sorted from blood. These receptors were collected from a man aged 25 to 40 in good health.

This clone was found once. This chain uses TRBV7-2 with TRBJ2-5; TRBD2 matches at 11 bases. Unmatched junction bases numbered 11, after V lost 9 bases and J lost 5 bases. The CDR3 totals 15 residues. Germline V gene sequence: CDR1 SGHTA, CDR2 FQGNSA. The CDR3 DNA reads TGTGCCAGTATGTGGATAGCGGGAGGGCTGGAGACCCAGTACTTC. Translating gives CASMWIAGGLETQYF.

V usage is TRBV7-9 and J usage is TRBJ2-1; D gene ambiguous. Germline V lookup: CDR1 SEHNR, CDR2 FQNEAQ (reference sequence). Deletions cut 5 bases from V and 10 bases from J, with 15 bases between. The CDR3 totals 13 residues. As DNA, the CDR3 is TGTGCCAGCAGCGCCCCCCCCTTTCGAGAGCAGTTCTTC. Its translation: CASSAPPFREQFF.

The chain is built from TRBV27 and TRBJ2-5, with D tentatively TRBD1 or TRBD2 (5 bases each). The CDR3 runs 14 residues. Germline V gives CDR1 MNHEY, CDR2 SMNVEV (reference sequence). The germline V and J ends were trimmed by 1 base and 3 bases, with 9 bases remaining between them. CDR3 sequence reads: CASSLLGDEETQYF. In nucleotides, the CDR3 is TGTGCCAGCAGTTTATTGGGGGACGAAGAGACCCAGTACTTC.

This clone was seen only once. CDR3 region: CASSLEIAGRGNEQFF. The CDR3 nucleotides are TGTGCCAGCAGCTTAGAGATAGCGGGACGAGGCAATGAGCAGTTCTTC. This sequence joins TRBV11-2 and TRBJ2-1; 8 positions agree with TRBD2. The V and J ends lost 0 bases and 6 bases, in that order; junction bases with no gene match: 7. Germline loops: CDR1 SGHAT, CDR2 FQNNGV. The CDR3 contains 16 residues.

The V and J genes are TRBV29-1 and TRBJ2-2, with D perhaps TRBD1 or TRBD2 (5 bases each). The CDR3 spans 12 residues. Trimming took 5 bases from V and 6 from J, leaving 10 bases between them. The germline gives CDR1 SQVTM, CDR2 ANQGSEA. CDR3 residues: CSVHRDAGELFF. The CDR3 DNA is TGCAGCGTTCATCGGGACGCCGGGGAGCTGTTTTTT.

This chain joins TRBV7-9 and TRBJ2-7; 9 bases are shared with TRBD1. The CDR3 extends over 13 amino acids. Per germline, CDR1 SEHNR and CDR2 FQNEAQ (reference sequence). The V and J ends lost 7 bases and 7 bases, in that order; junction bases with no gene match: 8. CDR3 sequence (DNA): TGTGCCAGCACCCCTCAGACAGGGGGAGAGCAGTACTTC. Its translation: CASTPQTGGEQYF.

The J gene is TRBJ1-1, the V gene TRBV5-1, with 9 bases lining up with TRBD1. The trim removed 4 bases at V and 5 bases at J, leaving 6 bases unmatched. CDR3 length equals 14 residues. From germline, CDR1 is SGHRS and CDR2 YFSETQ. The CDR3 protein is CASSPRQGGTEAFF. The CDR3 DNA follows: TGCGCCAGCAGCCCCAGACAGGGGGGGACTGAAGCTTTCTTT.

The V and J genes are TRBV15 and TRBJ2-3, with D uncertain. The CDR3 runs 15 residues. Looked up from germline, CDR1 is LNHNV and CDR2 is YYDKDF (reference sequence). Trimming pared 8 bases from V and 4 bases from J, leaving 19 bases between. Written as DNA, the CDR3 is TGTGCCACCCTCAAGGGTTTGGAGAGCCCAGATACGCAGTATTTT. As protein: CATLKGLESPDTQYF.

This clone was picked up one time. V is TRBV7-9 and J is TRBJ1-1, with 12 bases identical to TRBD1. The CDR3 totals 17 residues. V lost 5 bases, J lost 3 bases, and 10 bases stayed unmatched. Germline V CDR1 and CDR2: SEHNR, FQNEAQ (reference sequence). CDR3 sequence: CASSGTGTGGEDTEAFF. In DNA, the CDR3 is TGTGCCAGCAGCGGAACCGGGACAGGGGGCGAAGACACTGAAGCTTTCTTT.

J is TRBJ1-2 and V is TRBV2, with D perhaps matching TRBD1 (5 bases). Deletions cut 2 bases from V and 6 bases from J, with 16 bases between. This CDR3 has 15 residues. Germline values: CDR1 SNHLY, CDR2 FYNNEI. The CDR3 loop is CASSETQTGGDGYTF. DNA for the CDR3: TGTGCCAGCAGTGAAACGCAAACGGGAGGGGATGGCTACACCTTC.

The CDR3 protein is CASSLSDRAMGGYTF. The DNA of the CDR3 is TGTGCCAGCAGTTTATCGGACAGGGCAATGGGAGGCTACACCTTC. The chain combines TRBV27 with TRBJ1-2; 8 bases match TRBD1. This CDR3 region has 15 residues. V gave up 0 bases and J gave up 8 bases; unmatched junction bases: 8. Per germline, CDR1 MNHEY and CDR2 SMNVEV (reference sequence).

This chain uses TRBV14 with TRBJ2-7; D possibly corresponds to TRBD1 (7 bases). The CDR3 has 15 residues. Per germline, CDR1 SGHDN and CDR2 FVKESK. Trimming shortened V by 3 bases and J by 7 bases, and 19 bases separated the two germline ends. The CDR3 nucleotides are TGTGCCAGCAGCCAGCACGGAGGGGGCATGTGGGAGCAGTACTTC. Residues: CASSQHGGGMWEQYF.

The J gene is TRBJ2-5, the V gene TRBV7-9, with 12 positions matching TRBD2. Near its end, the DNA agrees better with TRBJ2-7, so the J call may be wrong. Germline loops: CDR1 SEHNR, CDR2 FQNEAQ (reference sequence). CDR3 length: 14 residues. In nucleotides, the CDR3 is TGTGCCAGCAGCACCGGGGGACTAGCGGGCGAGCAGTACTTC. Translation gives CASSTGGLAGEQYF.

The CDR3 sequence is CASSRFASQGAGLMNTGELFF. CDR3 in DNA: TGTGCCAGCTCACGCTTCGCTTCACAGGGGGCCGGTTTAATGAACACCGGGGAGCTGTTTTTT. J is TRBJ2-2 and V is TRBV18; 9 bases line up with TRBD1. Looked up from germline, CDR1 is KGHSH and CDR2 is LQKENI. V lost 4 bases to trimming and J lost 1 base; unmatched junction nucleotides: 19. The CDR3 covers 21 residues. The whole variable domain, filled in from reference TRBV18 and TRBJ2-2, reads NAGVMQNPRHLVRRRGQEARLRCSPMKGHSHVYWYRQLPEEGLKFMVYLQKENIIDESGMPKERFSAEFPKEGPSILRIQQVVRGDSAAYFCASSRFASQGAGLMNTGELFFGEGSRLTVL.

This clone appeared a single time. The genes are TRBV27 and TRBJ2-7; D is possibly TRBD2 (5 bases). CDR1 is MNHEY and CDR2 is SMNVEV in the germline V gene (reference sequence). V lost 11 bases, J lost 3 bases, and 20 bases lay in between. CDR3 length equals 14 residues. CDR3 residues: CAAAREPAGYEQYF. DNA of the CDR3: TGTGCCGCCGCTAGGGAGCCGGCGGGCTACGAGCAGTACTTC.

The chain couples TRBV7-3 to TRBJ2-3, with 11 bases lining up with TRBD2. Germline CDR1 and CDR2: SGHTA and FQGTGA. The V segment lost 5 bases and the J segment 6 bases; nucleotides outside the gene matches: 10. The CDR3 loop spans 16 amino acids. CDR3 nucleotides: TGTGCCAGCAGCCCCAACCTACTAGCGGGAGCTGATACGCAGTATTTT. Encoded protein: CASSPNLLAGADTQYF.

The V gene is TRBV7-9, the J gene TRBJ1-1; D unclear. The V gene's germline CDR1 is SEHNR and CDR2 FQNEAQ (reference sequence). The ends were cut back, 1 base at V and 3 bases at J, with 15 bases in the middle. The CDR3 sequence is 16 residues long. Here the CDR3 reads CASSLEGPGRYTEAFF. The CDR3 nucleotides read TGTGCCAGCAGCTTAGAAGGCCCTGGACGGTACACTGAAGCTTTCTTT.

V is TRBV29-1 and J is TRBJ2-1; 8 nucleotides match TRBD1. The CDR3 covers 16 residues. Germline V gene data show CDR1 as SQVTM and CDR2 as ANQGSEA. Unmatched junction bases numbered 16, after V lost 4 bases and J lost 8 bases. CDR3 residues: CSVVGRTGPGVDEQFF. CDR3 in DNA: TGCAGCGTTGTGGGCAGGACAGGGCCCGGTGTAGATGAGCAGTTCTTC.

The chain uses TRBV19 and TRBJ2-7; no firm D call. Trimming stripped 5 bases from V and 4 bases from J, with 18 bases between. Per germline, CDR1 LNHDA and CDR2 SQIVND (reference sequence). The CDR3 is 15 residues long. CDR3 region: CASSGGIGMLYEQYF. The CDR3 nucleotides are TGTGCCAGTAGTGGTGGTATAGGGATGTTGTACGAGCAGTACTTC. The full variable domain, rest sourced from reference TRBV19 and TRBJ2-7, is DGGITQSPKYLFRKEGQNVTLSCEQNLNHDAMYWYRQDPGQGLRLIYYSQIVNDFQKGDIAEGYSVSREKKESFPLTVTSAQKNPTAFYLCASSGGIGMLYEQYFGPGTRLTVT.

This clone was recorded once. The chain links TRBV7-6 to TRBJ2-1; D ambiguous. This CDR3 is 11 amino acids long. Germline lookup yields CDR1 SGHVS and CDR2 FNYEAQ. V shed 3 bases and J shed 7 bases, with 4 bases lying between them. Here the CDR3 reads CASSFGNEQFF. CDR3 nucleotide sequence: TGTGCCAGCAGCTTCGGAAATGAGCAGTTCTTC.

The rearrangement links TRBV11-2 to TRBJ2-1; 7 bases fit TRBD2. The CDR3 sequence is 16 residues long. Trimming took 1 base from V and 5 from J; bases not matched to a gene: 8. Germline V lookup: CDR1 SGHAT, CDR2 FQNNGV. Written as DNA, the CDR3 is TGTGCCAGCAGCTTAGTGTTGGCGGGAGTTGACAATGAGCAGTTCTTC. Translating gives CASSLVLAGVDNEQFF.

The chain carries TRBV5-5 and TRBJ2-5; D remains ambiguous. Germline lookup yields CDR1 SGHKS and CDR2 YYEKEE (reference sequence). Trimming took off 0 bases at V and 1 base at J, with 13 bases between the two ends. This CDR3 comprises 16 residues. The CDR3 nucleotides are TGTGCCAGCAGCTTGGAGCCGAGGACCATCCAAGAGACCCAGTACTTC. This translates into CASSLEPRTIQETQYF.

The chain recombines TRBV27 with TRBJ2-7; D possibly corresponds to TRBD1 (6 bases). Germline values: CDR1 MNHEY, CDR2 SMNVEV (reference sequence). Trimming cost V 5 bases and J 3 bases, with 14 bases left between them. The CDR3 sequence is 14 residues long. CDR3 nucleotide sequence: TGTGCCAGCAGTCCCTTGACAGGAGACTACGAGCAGTACTTC. The encoded protein is CASSPLTGDYEQYF.

The J gene is TRBJ2-1, the V gene TRBV9; D may be TRBD1 (6 bases). Germline values: CDR1 SGDLS, CDR2 YYNGEE. Trimming cost V 2 bases and J 4 bases, with 10 bases left between them. This CDR3 comprises 14 residues. DNA of the CDR3: TGTGCCAGCAGCGTTAAAGGGGGATACAATGAGCAGTTCTTC. It translates to CASSVKGGYNEQFF. The full variable domain, rest sourced from reference TRBV9 and TRBJ2-1, is DSGVTQTPKHLITATGQRVTLRCSPRSGDLSVYWYQQSLDQGLQFLIQYYNGEERAKGNILERFSAQQFPDLHSELNLSSLELGDSALYFCASSVKGGYNEQFFGPGTRLTVL.

The CDR3 here is CASSLGTSGRLAGYEQYF. In DNA, the CDR3 is TGTGCCAGCAGTTTAGGGACTAGCGGGAGGTTAGCTGGGTACGAGCAGTACTTC. The rearrangement joins TRBV28 to TRBJ2-7, with TRBD2 identical over 15 bases. CDR1 and CDR2 (germline): MDHEN, SYDVKM. Trimming cost V 2 bases and J 4 bases; bases outside gene matches: 9. This CDR3 region has 18 residues. The whole variable domain, remainder taken from reference TRBV28 and TRBJ2-7, is DVKVTQSSRYLVKRTGEKVFLECVQDMDHENMFWYRQDPGLGLRLIYFSYDVKMKEKGDIPEGYSVSREKKERFSLILESASTNQTSMYLCASSLGTSGRLAGYEQYFGPGTRLTVT.